A single sample gave rise to the 21 T cell receptor beta chains below, sequenced in a study of cytomegalovirus exposure and HLA in healthy donors. Researchers ran the PCR with 60 Vbeta and 13 Jbeta primers. The data were produced by immunoSEQ multiplex PCR, yet TCRdb's version contains in-frame clones alone and is incomplete. Here the sample spans 130,000 or so clones, approximately 78% being singletons. The sample consisted of PBMCs. Receptors were obtained from a man in his forties or fifties in good health and CMV-seronegative.

As for this clone: A junction boundary mismatches the germline segment, possibly from a read error. V is TRBV7-7 and J is TRBJ2-1; the D gene is possibly TRBD1 (6 bases). Germline assignment: CDR1 SSHAT and CDR2 FNYEAQ (reference sequence). This CDR3 has 13 amino acids. CDR3 DNA sequence: TGTGCTAGCAGCCAAACAGGGTCCAATGAGCAGTTCTTC. It yields the protein CASSQTGSNEQFF.

The CDR3 reads CSVITGTGRDEQYF. The DNA of the CDR3 is TGCAGCGTTATAACCGGGACAGGGAGAGACGAGCAGTACTTC. The V gene is TRBV29-1, the J gene TRBJ2-7, with 9 bases that match TRBD1. The ends lost 5 bases at V and 5 bases at J; junction bases unmatched: 10. Per germline, CDR1 SQVTM and CDR2 ANQGSEA. The CDR3 has 14 amino acids.

The rearrangement uses TRBV2 and TRBJ2-7; D possibly corresponds to TRBD2 (5 bases). The CDR3 covers 15 residues. Trimming took 2 bases from V and 0 from J, leaving 11 bases between them. Germline V gives CDR1 SNHLY, CDR2 FYNNEI. This CDR3 reads CASSERAGPSYEQYF. The CDR3 DNA reads as TGTGCCAGCAGTGAACGGGCGGGCCCCTCCTACGAGCAGTACTTC. The entire variable domain, with the rest obtained from reference TRBV2 and TRBJ2-7, is as follows: EPEVTQTPSHQVTQMGQEVILRCVPISNHLYFYWYRQILGQKVEFLVSFYNNEISEKSEIFDDQFSVERPDGSNFTLKIRSTKLEDSAMYFCASSERAGPSYEQYFGPGTRLTVT.

The CDR3 region has the DNA TGCAGCGTTGACTGGGTCCCTAGTCGATCAGATACGCAGTATTTT. It codes for CSVDWVPSRSDTQYF. The chain joins TRBV29-1 to TRBJ2-3, with D uncertain. The CDR3 length is 15 residues. Germline V gene data show CDR1 as SQVTM and CDR2 as ANQGSEA. The germline V and J ends were trimmed by 3 bases and 4 bases, with 17 bases remaining between them.

Worth noting for this clone: At one end, the junction sequence differs from germline, possibly due to a read error. The rearrangement joins TRBV7-2 to TRBJ2-6, with D possibly TRBD2 on 7 matching bases. There are 18 residues in the CDR3. Germline CDR1 SGHTA, CDR2 FQGNSA. The DNA for the CDR3 is TGTGCCAGCAGCTTAGGGGTCCATGGGGGGGCTGGGGCCAACGGCCTGACTTTC. As protein: CASSLGVHGGAGANGLTF. Full variable domain (rest looked up from reference TRBV7-2 and TRBJ2-6): GAGVSQSPSNKVTEKGKDVELRCDPISGHTALYWYRQSLGQGLEFLIYFQGNSAPDKSGLPSDRFSAERTGGSVSTLTIQRTQQEDSAVYLCASSLGVHGGAGANGLTFGAGSRLTVL.

The chain recombines TRBV4-3 with TRBJ1-3, with D unclear. The CDR3 is made up of 15 amino acids. The V gene's germline CDR1 is LGHNA and CDR2 YSLEER. V lost 0 bases and J 0 bases, leaving 6 bases between the germline ends. The CDR3 DNA follows: TGCGCCAGCAGCCAAGACAGTAACTCTGGAAACACCATATATTTT. As protein: CASSQDSNSGNTIYF.

V usage is TRBV6-1 and J usage is TRBJ1-2; tentative D call: TRBD1 (5 bases). The CDR3 covers 14 residues. The germline V gene encodes CDR1 MNHNS and CDR2 SASEGT. V was shortened by 2 bases and J by 7 bases, with 14 bases between the two germline ends. For the CDR3, the DNA is TGTGCCAGCAGTGAAATCACAGGAGTGTCTGGCTACACCTTC. Translating gives CASSEITGVSGYTF.

The J gene is TRBJ2-1, the V gene TRBV7-9, with D possibly TRBD2 on 5 matching bases. This CDR3 is built from 12 residues. V was cut by 3 bases and J by 6 bases, with 6 bases left in between. From germline, CDR1 is SEHNR and CDR2 FQNEAQ (reference sequence). CDR3 nucleotides: TGTGCCAGCAGCTTCCGGGGCAATGAGCAGTTCTTC. Its protein is CASSFRGNEQFF.

To note about this clone: An end of the junction does not agree with germline; a read error may underlie this. This rearrangement joins TRBV5-6 to TRBJ2-1; 7 nucleotides align to TRBD1. The CDR3 is 14 residues long. Germline values: CDR1 SGHDT, CDR2 YYEEEE. This CDR3 is CASTTGVSYNEQFF. In DNA, the CDR3 is TGTGCCAGCACCACAGGGGTCTCCTATAATGAGCAGTTCTTC.

The V gene is TRBV6-5, the J gene TRBJ2-7; D is possibly TRBD2 (5 bases). Germline V gives CDR1 MNHEY, CDR2 SVGAGI. This CDR3 has 11 residues. Here the CDR3 DNA reads TGTACGCGCCGGGGTACCTACGAGCAGTACTTC. Its translation: CTRRGTYEQYF.

The chain recombines TRBV7-9 with TRBJ2-2; 8 positions match TRBD1. The CDR3 loop spans 16 amino acids. Germline V gene data show CDR1 as SEHNR and CDR2 as FQNEAQ (reference sequence). V lost 2 bases and J lost 3; bases outside the gene matches: 5. CDR3 in amino acids: CASSLRAGGDTGELFF. The DNA of the CDR3 is TGTGCCAGCAGCTTAAGGGCAGGGGGCGACACCGGGGAGCTGTTTTTT.

This chain links TRBV7-9 with TRBJ1-1, with 7 nucleotides matching TRBD1. The CDR3 sequence is 13 residues long. The germline V gene has CDR1 SEHNR and CDR2 FQNEAQ (reference sequence). V trimming: 0 bases; J trimming: 9 bases; junction bases outside the gene matches: 4. DNA for the CDR3: TGTGCCAGCAGCTTAGCCCGGGACAGTAAAGCTTTCTTT. This translates into CASSLARDSKAFF.

The chain is built from TRBV9 and TRBJ1-6; tentatively, D is TRBD1 (6 bases). The CDR3 runs 15 residues. Germline CDR1 reads SGDLS; CDR2 reads YYNGEE. V was clipped by 4 bases and J by 7 bases, with 15 bases between them. DNA of the CDR3: TGTGCCAGCAGCACAACCACAGGGTGGAATTCACCCCTCCACTTT. Protein: CASSTTTGWNSPLHF. The full variable domain, completed using reference TRBV9 and TRBJ1-6, is DSGVTQTPKHLITATGQRVTLRCSPRSGDLSVYWYQQSLDQGLQFLIQYYNGEERAKGNILERFSAQQFPDLHSELNLSSLELGDSALYFCASSTTTGWNSPLHFGNGTRLTVT.

The V call is TRBV4-2, the J call TRBJ2-7; no definite D call. The CDR3 has 16 amino acids. Germline loops: CDR1 LGHNA, CDR2 YNFKEQ. V was shortened by 0 bases and J by 5 bases, with 17 bases between the two germline ends. CDR3 DNA sequence: TGTGCCAGCAGCCAAGATCTGAAGGTGGGCCTGAACGAGCAGTACTTC. It specifies CASSQDLKVGLNEQYF.

V is TRBV5-4 and J is TRBJ2-7, with D possibly matching TRBD2 (7 bases). The CDR3 sequence is 16 residues long. The germline CDR1 and CDR2 sequences are SGHNT and YYREEE (reference sequence). Trimming removed 1 base from V and 6 bases from J, with 20 bases in between. CDR3 loop: CASSLPKGGPVGEQYF. The CDR3 nucleotides read TGTGCCAGCAGCTTGCCTAAGGGGGGGCCCGTCGGCGAGCAGTACTTC.

This rearrangement joins TRBV20-1 to TRBJ2-1, with a possible D match to TRBD2 (5 bases). Germline CDR1 and CDR2: DFQATT and SNEGSKA (reference sequence). The V end lost 3 bases, the J end lost 8 bases, and 8 bases lay between the germline ends. This CDR3 is built from 11 residues. CDR3 in DNA: TGCAGTGCTAGCTCGGACTATGAGCAGTTCTTC. It is translated as CSASSDYEQFF.

This clone was detected a few times. J is TRBJ2-2 and V is TRBV6-1; the D gene is possibly TRBD1 (6 bases). The CDR3 is 15 residues long. With 8 bases removed from V and 4 bases from J, the gap between germline ends came to 17 bases. Germline lookup yields CDR1 MNHNS and CDR2 SASEGT. CDR3 sequence: CASRNRAEGTGELFF. The CDR3 DNA reads TGTGCCAGCCGCAACAGGGCGGAAGGCACCGGGGAGCTGTTTTTT.

The V and J genes are TRBV25-1 and TRBJ1-1, with D possibly matching TRBD1 (5 bases). The CDR3 totals 15 residues. Deletions cut 6 bases from V and 0 bases from J, with 14 bases between. Germline CDR1 and CDR2: MGHDK and SYGVNS. CDR3 in amino acids: CASRGAFPLNTEAFF. The CDR3, as DNA: TGTGCCAGCAGAGGGGCCTTTCCCCTGAACACTGAAGCTTTCTTT.

V usage is TRBV12-2 and J usage is TRBJ1-2; the tabulated D call, TRBD1, remains unverified against the DNA. TRBV12-2 is deemed a pseudogene. The CDR3 has 14 residues. The CDR3 loop reads CASRLSAVNYGYTF. Here the CDR3 DNA reads TGTGCAAGTCGCTTATCCGCAGTCAACTATGGCTACACCTTC.

The V call is TRBV14, the J call TRBJ2-7; D remains ambiguous. Germline values: CDR1 SGHDN, CDR2 FVKESK. The CDR3 spans 12 residues. The V end lost 0 bases, the J end lost 4 bases, and 4 bases lay between the germline ends. Written as DNA, the CDR3 is TGTGCCAGCAGCCAAGAGAGGTACGAGCAGTACTTC. It yields the protein CASSQERYEQYF.

This clone appeared a few times. V usage is TRBV5-6 and J usage is TRBJ2-2; 10 bases map to TRBD1. With V trimmed by 6 bases and J by 0 bases, 2 bases remained unmatched. The germline CDR1 and CDR2 sequences are SGHDT and YYEEEE. The CDR3 sequence is 15 residues long. The CDR3: CASKTGGPNTGELFF. In DNA form, the CDR3 reads TGTGCCAGCAAGACAGGGGGCCCGAACACCGGGGAGCTGTTTTTT. The full variable domain, rest sourced from reference TRBV5-6 and TRBJ2-2, is DAGVTQSPTHLIKTRGQQVTLRCSPKSGHDTVSWYQQALGQGPQFIFQYYEEEERQRGNFPDRFSGHQFPNYSSELNVNALLLGDSALYLCASKTGGPNTGELFFGEGSRLTVL.